This TCR beta chain was captured by sequencing in a study of T cell responses to AZD1222 COVID-19 vaccine. Study-wide results and limits: The study reported that nearly half of spike-specific TCRs target unmutated variant regions.

TCRdb's table, derived via immunoSEQ multiplex PCR, lists solely in-frame clones and lacks some. The repertoire consists of 90,000 to 150,000 clones, with 70% to 90% occurring once and the leading ten covering 8% to 9.5%. Of note for this clone: As yet, its antigen is unknown.

CDR1 and CDR2 (germline): SNHLY, FYNNEI. The CDR3 totals 15 residues. With 1 base removed from V and 2 bases from J, the gap between germline ends came to 8 bases. The V and J genes are TRBV2 and TRBJ1-4; no clear D. This sequence originates from an adult in good health. The material was peripheral blood, obtained on day 0 of AZD1222 vaccination. The CDR3 sequence is CASSEVLGTNEKLFF. The CDR3 DNA reads as TGTGCCAGCAGTGAAGTTCTGGGGACTAATGAAAAACTGTTTTTT.